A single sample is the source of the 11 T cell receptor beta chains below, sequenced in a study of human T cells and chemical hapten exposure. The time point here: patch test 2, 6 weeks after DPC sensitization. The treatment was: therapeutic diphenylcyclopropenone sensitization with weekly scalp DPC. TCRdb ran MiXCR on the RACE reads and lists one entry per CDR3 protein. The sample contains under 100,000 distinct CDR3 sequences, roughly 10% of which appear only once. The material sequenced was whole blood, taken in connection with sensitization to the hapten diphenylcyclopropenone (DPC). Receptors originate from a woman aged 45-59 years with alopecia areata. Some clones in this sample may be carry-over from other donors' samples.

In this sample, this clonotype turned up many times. The CDR3, as DNA: TGTGCCAGCAGTTTACAGGGGAATCAGCCCCAGCATTTT. This sequence encodes CASSLQGNQPQHF. The chain recombines TRBV12-3 or TRBV12-4 with TRBJ1-5, with a tentative D call TRBD1 (6 bases). The CDR3 loop spans 13 amino acids. V lost 2 bases, J lost 4 bases, and 6 bases lay in between.

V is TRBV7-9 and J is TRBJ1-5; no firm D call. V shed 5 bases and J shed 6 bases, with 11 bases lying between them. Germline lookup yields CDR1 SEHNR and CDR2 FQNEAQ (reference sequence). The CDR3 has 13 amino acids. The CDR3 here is CASSPARGQPQHF. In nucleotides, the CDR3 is TGTGCCAGCAGCCCAGCACGGGGTCAGCCCCAGCATTTT.

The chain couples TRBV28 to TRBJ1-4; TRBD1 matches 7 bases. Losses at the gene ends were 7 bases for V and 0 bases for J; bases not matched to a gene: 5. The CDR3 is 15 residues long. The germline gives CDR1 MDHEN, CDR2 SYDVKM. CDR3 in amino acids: CASTRQGPTNEKLFF. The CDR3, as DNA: TGTGCCAGCACTCGACAGGGACCAACTAATGAAAAACTGTTTTTT.

The CDR3 DNA sequence: TGTGCCAGCATGGCACAGGCGGGGCCCTACGAGCAGTACTTC. Residues: CASMAQAGPYEQYF. V and J are TRBV6-1 and TRBJ2-7; TRBD2 is a possible D gene (6 bases). Germline V lookup: CDR1 MNHNS, CDR2 SASEGT. CDR3 size: 14 residues. V lost 7 bases, J lost 2 bases, and 15 bases lay in between.

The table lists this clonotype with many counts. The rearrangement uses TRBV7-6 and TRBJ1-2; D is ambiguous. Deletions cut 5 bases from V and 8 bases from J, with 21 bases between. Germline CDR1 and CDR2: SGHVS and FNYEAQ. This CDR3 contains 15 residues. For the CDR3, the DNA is TGTGCCAGCAGCCCCCATACCGAACGAGGAGGAGGCTACACCTTC. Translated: CASSPHTERGGGYTF.

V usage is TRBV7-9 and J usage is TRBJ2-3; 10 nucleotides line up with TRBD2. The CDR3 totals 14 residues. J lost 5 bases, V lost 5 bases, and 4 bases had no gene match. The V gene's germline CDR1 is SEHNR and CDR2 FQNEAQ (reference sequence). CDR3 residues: CASSLLAGLDTQYF. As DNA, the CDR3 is TGTGCCAGCAGCCTACTAGCGGGATTAGATACGCAGTATTTT.

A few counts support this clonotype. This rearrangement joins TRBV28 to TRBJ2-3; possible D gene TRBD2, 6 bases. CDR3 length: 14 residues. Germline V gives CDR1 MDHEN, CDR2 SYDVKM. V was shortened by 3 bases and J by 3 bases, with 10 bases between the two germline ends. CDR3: CASSFLAGTDTQYF. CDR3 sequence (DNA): TGTGCCAGCAGTTTTCTGGCGGGGACAGATACGCAGTATTTT.

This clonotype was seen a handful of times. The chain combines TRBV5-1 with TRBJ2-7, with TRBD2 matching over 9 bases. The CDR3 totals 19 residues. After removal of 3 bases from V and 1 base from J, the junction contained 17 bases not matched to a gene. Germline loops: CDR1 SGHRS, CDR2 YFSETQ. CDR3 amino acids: CASSSSPSREGWGSYEQYF. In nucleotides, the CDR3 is TGCGCCAGCAGCTCATCCCCCTCGCGGGAGGGCTGGGGGTCCTACGAGCAGTACTTC.

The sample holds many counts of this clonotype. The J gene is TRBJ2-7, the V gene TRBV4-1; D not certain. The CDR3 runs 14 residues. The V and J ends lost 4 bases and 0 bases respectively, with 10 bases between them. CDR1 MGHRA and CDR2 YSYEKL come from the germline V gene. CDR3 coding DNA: TGCGCCAGCAGCCTCCCGAGCGTCTCCTACGAGCAGTACTTC. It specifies CASSLPSVSYEQYF.

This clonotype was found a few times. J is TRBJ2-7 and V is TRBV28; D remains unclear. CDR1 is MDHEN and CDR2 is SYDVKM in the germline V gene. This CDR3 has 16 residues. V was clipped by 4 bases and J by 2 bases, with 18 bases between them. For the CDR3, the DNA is TGTGCCAGCAGTTCTGACGCAAGGGCTAAAACCTACGAGCAGTACTTC. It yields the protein CASSSDARAKTYEQYF.

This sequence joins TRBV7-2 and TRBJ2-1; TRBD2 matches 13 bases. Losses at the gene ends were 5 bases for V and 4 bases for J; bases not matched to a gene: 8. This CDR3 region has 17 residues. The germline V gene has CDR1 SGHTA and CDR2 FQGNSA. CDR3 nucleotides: TGTGCCAGCAGCAGACCCTGGACTAGCGGGGGATACAATGAGCAGTTCTTC. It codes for CASSRPWTSGGYNEQFF.